Presented here are 20 T cell receptor beta chains from one specimen sequenced in a study of blood T cell repertoires in COVID-19. The table came from immunoSEQ multiplex PCR; TCRdb's copy has only in-frame clones and leaves some out. The repertoire has some 110,000 clones, roughly 89% of them found once; the top ten carry about 4.7%. Sequencing used peripheral blood. The receptors here all came from a man aged 40-49 years with acute or convalescent COVID-19.

J is TRBJ1-1 and V is TRBV30, with unresolved D. Trimming took 0 bases from V and 0 from J, leaving 11 bases between them. CDR1 and CDR2 from the germline V gene are GTSNPN and SVGIG (reference sequence). CDR3 size: 15 residues. The CDR3 reads CAWSVAAKMNTEAFF. CDR3 in DNA: TGTGCCTGGAGTGTAGCGGCCAAAATGAACACTGAAGCTTTCTTT.

The chain uses TRBV6-5 and TRBJ1-4; 7 bases are shared with TRBD1. V lost 5 bases, J lost 5 bases, and 5 bases stayed unmatched. The CDR3 extends over 14 amino acids. Germline CDR1 and CDR2: MNHEY and SVGAGI. CDR3 sequence (DNA): TGTGCCAGCAGTCGTCAGGGGGTGAATGAAAAACTGTTTTTT. Amino acid sequence: CASSRQGVNEKLFF.

V gene TRBV14 combines with J gene TRBJ1-1; 7 bases fit TRBD1. V lost 6 bases, J lost 5 bases, and 6 bases stayed unmatched. Germline V gives CDR1 SGHDN, CDR2 FVKESK. The CDR3 loop spans 13 amino acids. The CDR3 sequence is CASRRQGYTEAFF. CDR3 DNA sequence: TGTGCCAGCAGAAGACAGGGTTATACTGAAGCTTTCTTT. The full variable domain, rest sourced from reference TRBV14 and TRBJ1-1, is EAGVTQFPSHSVIEKGQTVTLRCDPISGHDNLYWYRRVMGKEIKFLLHFVKESKQDESGMPNNRFLAERTGGTYSTLKVQPAELEDSGVYFCASRRQGYTEAFFGQGTRLTVV.

The chain uses TRBV10-3 and TRBJ1-1; 8 nucleotides align to TRBD1. CDR3 length: 13 amino acids. The germline CDR1 and CDR2 sequences are ENHRY and SYGVKD. V dropped 10 bases and J dropped 6; count of bases not matched to a gene: 10. CDR3 amino acids: CASVDRGTSEAFF. The CDR3 nucleotides read TGTGCCAGCGTTGACAGGGGAACTTCTGAAGCTTTCTTT.

The chain employs TRBV5-6 and TRBJ2-5; D is possibly TRBD2 (7 bases). Trimming left V 1 base short and J 5 bases short, with 12 bases between. CDR1 and CDR2 from the germline V gene are SGHDT and YYEEEE. The CDR3 spans 14 residues. The CDR3 DNA follows: TGTGCCAGCAGCTTGTGGGGGGGCGATGAGACCCAGTACTTC. This encodes CASSLWGGDETQYF.

This clone was counted a few times. J is TRBJ1-2 and V is TRBV12-3 or TRBV12-4; D uncertain. Deletions cut 5 bases from V and 5 bases from J, with 12 bases between. The CDR3 consists of 13 residues. CDR3 nucleotides: TGTGCCAGCAGTAGGAGGGCTGAATATGGCTACACCTTC. This encodes CASSRRAEYGYTF.

The chain combines TRBV6-2 or TRBV6-3 with TRBJ1-5; 9 bases align to TRBD1. The CDR3 consists of 15 residues. Germline values: CDR1 MNHEY, CDR2 SVGEGT. Losses at the gene ends were 3 bases for V and 7 bases for J; bases not matched to a gene: 7. CDR3: CASSYGTGFGQPQHF. The CDR3 nucleotides read TGTGCCAGCAGTTATGGGACAGGGTTTGGACAGCCCCAGCATTTT.

The V gene is TRBV7-9, the J gene TRBJ1-1; 9 bases align to TRBD1. The germline V gene encodes CDR1 SEHNR and CDR2 FQNEAQ (reference sequence). Germline trimming cut 6 bases from V and 2 bases from J; bases unmatched to any gene: 7. The CDR3 has 15 amino acids. For the CDR3, the DNA is TGTGCCAGCAGATCCTACAGGGGGCAAAACACTGAAGCTTTCTTT. Residues: CASRSYRGQNTEAFF.

The chain links TRBV6-5 to TRBJ2-7; 9 positions agree with TRBD1. After removal of 2 bases from V and 3 bases from J, the junction contained 8 bases not matched to a gene. CDR1 MNHEY and CDR2 SVGAGI come from the germline V gene. There are 16 residues in the CDR3. CDR3 loop: CASSYVNGQGRYEQYF. Here the CDR3 DNA reads TGTGCCAGCAGTTACGTGAACGGACAGGGGCGCTACGAGCAGTACTTC.

J is TRBJ1-1 and V is TRBV11-2; D unclear. Between the trimmed V and J ends, which lost 1 base and 11 bases, there was a span of 14 bases. The CDR3 loop spans 13 amino acids. The germline V gene encodes CDR1 SGHAT and CDR2 FQNNGV. The CDR3 DNA sequence: TGTGCCAGCAGCTTAGCCCCCGCCAGGCGCGCTTTCTTT. Amino acid sequence: CASSLAPARRAFF. Based on the CDR3 plus reference TRBV11-2 and TRBJ1-1, the full variable domain is EAGVAQSPRYKIIEKRQSVAFWCNPISGHATLYWYQQILGQGPKLLIQFQNNGVVDDSQLPKDRFSAERLKGVDSTLKIQPAKLEDSAVYLCASSLAPARRAFFGQGTRLTVV.

This chain connects TRBV30 to TRBJ2-1; TRBD2 matches at 9 bases. Germline CDR1 reads GTSNPN; CDR2 reads SVGIG (reference sequence). The CDR3 sequence is 15 residues long. The trim removed 3 bases at V and 2 bases at J, leaving 5 bases unmatched. The CDR3 protein is CAWRGAGGPYNEQFF. CDR3 bases: TGTGCCTGGAGGGGGGCGGGAGGGCCCTACAATGAGCAGTTCTTC.

The chain combines TRBV19 with TRBJ1-2; 7 nucleotides match TRBD1. The CDR3 runs 14 residues. The ends lost 9 bases at V and 0 bases at J; junction bases unmatched: 7. The germline V gene encodes CDR1 LNHDA and CDR2 SQIVND (reference sequence). The CDR3 reads CASRQGEANYGYTF. The CDR3 nucleotides are TGTGCCAGCAGACAGGGAGAAGCTAACTATGGCTACACCTTC.

This clone was seen only once. The chain recombines TRBV5-5 with TRBJ1-1, with D uncertain. The V and J ends lost 2 bases and 5 bases respectively, with 13 bases between them. CDR1 is SGHKS and CDR2 is YYEKEE in the germline V gene (reference sequence). This CDR3 contains 14 residues. The CDR3 protein is CASSFRQGGTEAFF. The CDR3 DNA reads TGTGCCAGCAGCTTTCGCCAAGGCGGGACTGAAGCTTTCTTT.

This rearrangement joins TRBV5-1 to TRBJ2-3; D is perhaps TRBD1 (5 bases). In germline, CDR1 is SGHRS, CDR2 YFSETQ. This CDR3 has 18 residues. Trimming took 0 bases from V and 1 from J, leaving 18 bases between them. The CDR3 region has the DNA TGCGCCAGCAGCTTGGACCCCCCGCTATTAGGGGGCACAGATACGCAGTATTTT. It is translated as CASSLDPPLLGGTDTQYF.

This chain joins TRBV5-6 and TRBJ1-1, with D possibly TRBD1 on 6 matching bases. Trimming removed 5 bases from V and 6 bases from J, with 14 bases in between. Germline V gene lookup returns CDR1 SGHDT and CDR2 YYEEEE. This CDR3 has 13 residues. The DNA for the CDR3 is TGTGCCAGCAGGCGAACAGGGAGTCCTGAAGCTTTCTTT. Translating it yields CASRRTGSPEAFF.

The V gene is TRBV7-7, the J gene TRBJ2-1; 7 bases are shared with TRBD2. The CDR3 runs to 14 residues. Trimming removed 5 bases from V and 7 bases from J; junction bases left unmatched: 8. From germline, CDR1 is SSHAT and CDR2 FNYEAQ (reference sequence). The CDR3 sequence: CASSTLAEGNEQFF. The CDR3 DNA is TGTGCCAGCAGCACCCTAGCGGAAGGGAATGAGCAGTTCTTC.

This sequence joins TRBV19 and TRBJ1-6; TRBD1 might be the D (5 bases). From germline, CDR1 is LNHDA and CDR2 SQIVND (reference sequence). CDR3 length: 16 amino acids. Trimming left V 4 bases short and J 10 bases short, with 20 bases between. CDR3 amino acids: CASSTRHGAARSPLHF. The CDR3, as DNA: TGTGCCAGTAGTACCCGACATGGGGCCGCGAGATCACCCCTCCACTTT.

The genes are TRBV5-8 and TRBJ2-2; no clear D. The V and J ends lost 2 bases and 1 base respectively, with 12 bases between them. Germline V lookup: CDR1 SGHTS, CDR2 YDEGEE. This CDR3 has 16 residues. The CDR3 protein is CASSLHRILNTGELFF. The CDR3 DNA follows: TGTGCCAGCAGCTTACACAGAATATTGAACACCGGGGAGCTGTTTTTT.

V usage is TRBV6-2 or TRBV6-3 and J usage is TRBJ2-5; the D gene is possibly TRBD2 (6 bases). The germline V and J ends were trimmed by 5 bases and 3 bases, with 19 bases remaining between them. The V gene's germline CDR1 is MNHEY and CDR2 SVGEGT. There are 16 residues in the CDR3. The CDR3 spells CASSHPSEQGKETQYF. The CDR3 coding sequence is TGTGCCAGCAGTCACCCTAGCGAGCAGGGCAAAGAGACCCAGTACTTC.

CDR3 in DNA: TGTGCCAGCAGCTTCGGGGGTGGAAACACCATATATTTT. Protein product: CASSFGGGNTIYF. The V call is TRBV11-2, the J call TRBJ1-3, with D perhaps matching TRBD1 (5 bases). Germline CDR1 reads SGHAT; CDR2 reads FQNNGV. V lost 3 bases and J lost 3, with 6 bases in between. CDR3 length equals 13 residues.